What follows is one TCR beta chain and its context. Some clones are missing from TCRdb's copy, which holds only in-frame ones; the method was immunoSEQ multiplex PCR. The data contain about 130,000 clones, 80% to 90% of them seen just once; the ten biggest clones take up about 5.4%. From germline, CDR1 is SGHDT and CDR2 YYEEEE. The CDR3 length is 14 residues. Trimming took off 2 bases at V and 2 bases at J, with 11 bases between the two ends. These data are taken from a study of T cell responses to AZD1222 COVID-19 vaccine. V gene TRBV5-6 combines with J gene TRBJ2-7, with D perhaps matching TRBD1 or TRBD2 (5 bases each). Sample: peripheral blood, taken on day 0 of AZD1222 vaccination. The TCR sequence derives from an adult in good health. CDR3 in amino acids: CASSFGDGTYEQYF. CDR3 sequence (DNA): TGTGCCAGCAGCTTTGGGGACGGAACCTACGAGCAGTACTTC.